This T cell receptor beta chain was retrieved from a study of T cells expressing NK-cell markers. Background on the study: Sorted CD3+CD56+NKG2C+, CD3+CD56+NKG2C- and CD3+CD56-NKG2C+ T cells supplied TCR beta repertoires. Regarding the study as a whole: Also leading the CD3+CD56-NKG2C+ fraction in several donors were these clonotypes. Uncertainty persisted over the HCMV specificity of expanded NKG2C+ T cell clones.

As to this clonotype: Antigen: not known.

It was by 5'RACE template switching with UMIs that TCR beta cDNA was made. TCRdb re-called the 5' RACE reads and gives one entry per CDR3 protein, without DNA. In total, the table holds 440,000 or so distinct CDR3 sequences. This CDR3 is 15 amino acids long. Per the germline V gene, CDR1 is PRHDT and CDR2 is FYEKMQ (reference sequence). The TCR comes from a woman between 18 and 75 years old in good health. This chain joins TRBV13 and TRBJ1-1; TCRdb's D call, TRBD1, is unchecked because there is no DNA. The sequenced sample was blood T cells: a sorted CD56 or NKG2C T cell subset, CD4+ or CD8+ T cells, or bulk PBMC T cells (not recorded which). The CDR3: CASSTRTGANTEAFF.